The rows below give T cell receptor beta chains drawn from one sample of a study of blood T cell repertoires in COVID-19. Sequencing was performed with immunoSEQ multiplex PCR; in TCRdb, only in-frame clones are kept and a portion is missing. This sample has some 320,000 clones, with around 90% found just once. Material for sequencing was PBMCs or T cells enriched from blood (not recorded which). The receptor source for this set is a man in his 60s who had recovered from COVID-19. Each CDR3 is given with its conserved first and last residue. Fields, in order: D gene, clone size, V gene, J gene, CDR3 protein, CDR3 DNA. D genes are given only for firm matches. The size field is filled for only some rows; it gives once, few, many or a size class.

D gene: -; clone size: -; V gene: TRBV9; J gene: TRBJ1-2; CDR3 protein: CASSVVQGGYTF; CDR3 DNA: TGTGCCAGCAGCGTAGTCCAGGGAGGCTACACCTTC
D gene: TRBD1; clone size: -; V gene: TRBV7-7; J gene: TRBJ2-1; CDR3 protein: CASSLRGDRGLNEQFF; CDR3 DNA: TGTGCTAGCAGCTTACGAGGGGACAGGGGGCTAAATGAGCAGTTCTTC
D gene: -; clone size: -; V gene: TRBV28; J gene: TRBJ1-5; CDR3 protein: CASSPRWVEPQHF; CDR3 DNA: TGTGCCAGCAGCCCCAGGTGGGTCGAGCCCCAGCATTTT
D gene: TRBD2; clone size: -; V gene: TRBV19; J gene: TRBJ2-1; CDR3 protein: CAGNGLADSYNEQFF; CDR3 DNA: TGTGCCGGGAACGGACTAGCGGACTCCTACAATGAGCAGTTCTTC
D gene: -; clone size: once; V gene: TRBV5-5; J gene: TRBJ2-1; CDR3 protein: CASSLGREPNEQFF; CDR3 DNA: TGTGCCAGCAGCTTGGGGCGGGAACCGAATGAGCAGTTCTTC
D gene: TRBD1; clone size: few; V gene: TRBV27; J gene: TRBJ2-5; CDR3 protein: CASSGYVRGQGTQYF; CDR3 DNA: TGTGCCAGCAGTGGATACGTCAGGGGGCAGGGGACCCAGTACTTC
D gene: -; clone size: -; V gene: TRBV29-1; J gene: TRBJ1-4; CDR3 protein: CSVEDPGRVINEKLFF; CDR3 DNA: TGCAGCGTTGAAGATCCTGGGCGGGTGATTAATGAAAAACTGTTTTTT
D gene: TRBD1; clone size: -; V gene: TRBV28; J gene: TRBJ1-6; CDR3 protein: CASSYLDRRAPLHF; CDR3 DNA: TGTGCCAGCAGTTACCTGGACAGGCGAGCACCCCTCCACTTT
D gene: -; clone size: few; V gene: TRBV27; J gene: TRBJ1-5; CDR3 protein: CASSFDSEYQPQHF; CDR3 DNA: TGTGCCAGCAGTTTCGACAGCGAATATCAGCCCCAGCATTTT
D gene: TRBD1; clone size: -; V gene: TRBV29-1; J gene: TRBJ2-7; CDR3 protein: CSVERGQGGEQYF; CDR3 DNA: TGCAGCGTTGAGAGGGGACAGGGTGGCGAGCAGTACTTC
D gene: -; clone size: -; V gene: TRBV4-3; J gene: TRBJ2-2; CDR3 protein: CASSPYYVGETLSGELFF; CDR3 DNA: TGCGCCAGCAGCCCGTATTATGTAGGGGAAACACTTTCAGGGGAGCTGTTTTTT
D gene: TRBD2; clone size: -; V gene: TRBV5-3; J gene: TRBJ2-3; CDR3 protein: CARSLAGGLVPDTQYF; CDR3 DNA: TGTGCCAGAAGCTTGGCGGGGGGACTAGTCCCAGATACGCAGTATTTT
D gene: TRBD1; clone size: -; V gene: TRBV30; J gene: TRBJ2-7; CDR3 protein: CAWRPSGQGSYEQYF; CDR3 DNA: TGTGCCTGGAGACCATCGGGACAGGGGTCCTACGAGCAGTACTTC
D gene: -; clone size: -; V gene: TRBV7-8; J gene: TRBJ2-1; CDR3 protein: CASSLARLVLEQFF; CDR3 DNA: TGTGCCAGCAGCTTAGCGAGGCTAGTGCTTGAGCAGTTCTTC
D gene: TRBD1; clone size: -; V gene: TRBV27; J gene: TRBJ1-6; CDR3 protein: CASSPNRGHSPLHF; CDR3 DNA: TGTGCCAGCAGTCCGAACAGGGGTCATTCACCCCTCCACTTT
D gene: TRBD1; clone size: -; V gene: TRBV7-2; J gene: TRBJ1-2; CDR3 protein: CASSLTGNRGGYTF; CDR3 DNA: TGTGCCAGCAGCCTGACAGGGAATCGAGGCGGCTACACCTTC
D gene: TRBD1; clone size: once; V gene: TRBV3-1/TRBV3-2; J gene: TRBJ1-2; CDR3 protein: CASSQGWTGGDGYGYTF; CDR3 DNA: TGTGCCAGCAGCCAAGGCTGGACAGGGGGCGATGGCTATGGCTACACCTTC
D gene: TRBD2; clone size: -; V gene: TRBV7-2; J gene: TRBJ2-1; CDR3 protein: CASSLAASGYNEQFF; CDR3 DNA: TGTGCCAGCAGCTTAGCGGCTAGCGGATACAATGAGCAGTTCTTC